This T cell receptor beta chain was observed in a study of T-cell reconstitution after alpha-beta-depleted transplantation in children. Preparation of the TCRbeta library used unique molecular identifiers. TCRdb re-derived calls from the PCR reads in MiXCR, one entry per CDR3 protein. The sample has some 300,000 distinct CDR3 sequences; 10% are singletons. In its sample, this clonotype was seen many times. The V and J ends lost 3 bases and 4 bases, in that order; junction bases with no gene match: 2. The CDR3 contains 14 residues. The chain has TRBV12-3 or TRBV12-4 and TRBJ2-2; 7 nucleotides match TRBD1. This TCR came from a human donor who donated a stem cell graft to a child with acute lymphoblastic leukemia. The specimen was PBMCs from the stem cell graft donor, collected from the stem cell graft. The chain's CDR3 is CASSFRDSTGELFF. CDR3 nucleotide sequence: TGTGCCAGCAGTTTCCGGGACAGCACCGGGGAGCTGTTTTTT.